What follows describes a single TCR beta chain. Residents of 24 US areas, aged roughly 18 to 89 years, made up the participants. Sequencing used immunoSEQ multiplex PCR; TCRdb keeps in-frame clones, though not all of them. The sample lists approximately 250,000 clones, 88% occurring once. Trimming pared 6 bases from V and 2 bases from J, leaving 10 bases between. The CDR3 has 13 residues. Looked up from germline, CDR1 is KGHSH and CDR2 is LQKENI. The sample belongs to a study of blood T cell repertoires in COVID-19. This rearrangement joins TRBV18 to TRBJ1-1; D call uncertain. This receptor was taken from a woman aged 25-40 years who had recovered from COVID-19. The sequenced sample consisted of PBMCs or T cells enriched from blood (not recorded which). The CDR3 DNA sequence: TGTGCCAGCTCCGTTGGAGGAAACACTGAAGCTTTCTTT. It encodes CASSVGGNTEAFF.